The next 31 T cell receptor beta chains were all read from a single sample in a study of spatial heterogeneity in lung cancer. Broader study findings: Mutation counts in tumors were tracked by counts of expanded intratumoral alpha and beta TCRs.

Each CDR3 protein gets one entry after TCRdb re-called the 5' RACE reads with MiXCR. The data contain roughly 10,000 distinct CDR3 sequences, 7.9% of them singletons. Antigens of these TCRs are unknown. Time point denoted: sample taken at primary tumor resection. The sample in question was lung tumor tissue, obtained at surgery. Source of these receptors: a female donor with early-stage non-small cell lung cancer.

This clonotype was seen repeatedly, ten times or more. The rearrangement links TRBV3-1 to TRBJ1-1; no clear D gene. The CDR3 contains 12 residues. Germline CDR1 reads LGHDT; CDR2 reads YNNKEL (reference sequence). V shed 4 bases and J shed 8 bases, with 11 bases lying between them. The CDR3 spells CASSLNGEEAFF. CDR3 DNA sequence: TGTGCCAGCAGCCTAAATGGAGAGGAAGCTTTCTTT. The variable domain in full, completed from reference TRBV3-1 and TRBJ1-1, reads DTAVSQTPKYLVTQMGNDKSIKCEQNLGHDTMYWYKQDSKKFLKIMFSYNNKELIINETVPNRFSPKSPDKAHLNLHINSLELGDSAVYFCASSLNGEEAFFGQGTRLTVV.

The chain employs TRBV9 and TRBJ1-1, with a possible D match to TRBD1 (5 bases). This CDR3 is built from 14 residues. The V gene's germline CDR1 is SGDLS and CDR2 YYNGEE. Trimming stripped 1 base from V and 1 base from J, with 8 bases between. This CDR3 reads CASSVMDKNTEAFF. CDR3 nucleotides: TGTGCCAGCAGCGTAATGGACAAGAACACTGAAGCTTTCTTT.

This clonotype was detected many times. The CDR3 DNA reads as TGTGCCAGCAACAGGGGACCACCGGCTGGAAACACCATATATTTT. This codes for CASNRGPPAGNTIYF. The chain combines TRBV6-6 with TRBJ1-3, with TRBD1 matching 7 bases. The CDR3 consists of 15 residues. Per germline, CDR1 MNHNY and CDR2 SVGAGI (reference sequence). Losses at the gene ends were 7 bases for V and 2 bases for J; bases not matched to a gene: 8.

This clonotype was observed many times. The chain is built from TRBV5-5 and TRBJ2-1, with D maybe TRBD1 (6 bases). Germline CDR1 SGHKS, CDR2 YYEKEE (reference sequence). V shed 4 bases and J shed 6 bases, with 8 bases lying between them. This CDR3 spans 12 amino acids. This chain's CDR3 is CASSIQGNEQFF. In DNA form, the CDR3 reads TGTGCCAGCAGCATACAGGGCAATGAGCAGTTCTTC.

This clonotype was observed a few times. The chain carries TRBV7-2 and TRBJ2-7, with 7 bases lining up with TRBD2. CDR3 length equals 13 residues. Per the germline V gene, CDR1 is SGHTA and CDR2 is FQGNSA. V lost 0 bases, J lost 7 bases, and 3 bases stayed unmatched. The CDR3 DNA sequence: TGTGCCAGCAGCTTAGCGGGAGGGCGAGAGCAGTACTTC. Translated: CASSLAGGREQYF.

This clonotype was seen ten or more times. The CDR3 DNA follows: TGTGCCAGCAGCTTAGCTCAGGGGGGGACTGAAGCTTTCTTT. Encoded protein: CASSLAQGGTEAFF. This chain links TRBV7-2 with TRBJ1-1; 7 positions agree with TRBD1. J lost 5 bases, V lost 0 bases, and 3 bases had no gene match. Germline V CDR1 and CDR2: SGHTA, FQGNSA. The CDR3 has 14 residues.

CDR3 sequence: CASSFLTGNTEAFF. The CDR3 DNA sequence: TGTGCCAGCAGTTTCCTGACAGGGAACACTGAAGCTTTCTTT. The chain recombines TRBV12-3 or TRBV12-4 with TRBJ1-1; the D gene is possibly TRBD1 (6 bases). With 3 bases removed from V and 1 base from J, the gap between germline ends came to 9 bases. The CDR3 extends over 14 amino acids.

This clonotype was picked up many times. This chain links TRBV6-1 with TRBJ1-5, with TRBD1 identical over 7 bases. V was clipped by 3 bases and J by 5 bases; unmatched bases: 4. CDR3 length: 14 amino acids. CDR1 is MNHNS and CDR2 is SASEGT in the germline V gene. In DNA, the CDR3 is TGTGCCAGCAGTGAGTCTGGACAGGATCAGCCCCAGCATTTT. This codes for CASSESGQDQPQHF.

About this clonotype itself: A much larger clone sits a single nucleotide away, making a read error possible. The J gene is TRBJ2-7, the V gene TRBV12-3 or TRBV12-4, with TRBD1 as a possible D gene (5 bases). Trimming cost V 5 bases and J 9 bases, with 23 bases left between them. The CDR3 has 15 residues. CDR3 in DNA: TGTGCCAGCAGTCCGCAGGGTCGCGACTCCAGCGTGCAGTACTTC. Translation gives CASSPQGRDSSVQYF.

This clonotype was recorded many times. This chain uses TRBV20-1 with TRBJ1-2; D uncertain. Trimming shortened V by 6 bases and J by 4 bases, and 15 bases separated the two germline ends. Germline V gene lookup returns CDR1 DFQATT and CDR2 SNEGSKA (reference sequence). This CDR3 is 13 amino acids long. Here the CDR3 DNA reads TGCAGTGCCACCCCCTCACCTGCCTATGGCTACACCTTC. Translation: CSATPSPAYGYTF.

This clonotype was observed at least ten times. V usage is TRBV29-1 and J usage is TRBJ2-2; TRBD1 aligns across 9 bases. The V and J ends lost 7 bases and 4 bases, in that order; junction bases with no gene match: 7. CDR1 SQVTM and CDR2 ANQGSEA come from the germline V gene. CDR3 length equals 14 residues. The CDR3 DNA follows: TGCAGCGCCGTACAGGGGGCGGGCACCGGGGAGCTGTTTTTT. Translation gives CSAVQGAGTGELFF.

This clonotype appeared many times. The chain links TRBV7-2 to TRBJ2-4, with D possibly TRBD2 on 6 matching bases. The CDR3 has 15 amino acids. Looked up from germline, CDR1 is SGHTA and CDR2 is FQGNSA. V was cut by 1 base and J by 3 bases, with 10 bases left in between. The CDR3 nucleotides read TGTGCCAGCAGCTTAGTGGGGGGTGGCAAAAACATTCAGTACTTC. Amino acids: CASSLVGGGKNIQYF.

This clonotype was seen repeatedly, ten times or more. Here the CDR3 DNA reads TGTGCCAGCAGCTTAGCTACAGGGTTGGGTTACGAGCAGTACTTC. Translating it yields CASSLATGLGYEQYF. The J gene is TRBJ2-7, the V gene TRBV11-3; a possible D gene is TRBD1 (6 bases). From germline, CDR1 is SGHNT and CDR2 YENEEA. The CDR3 is 15 residues long. Trimming removed 1 base at V and 4 bases at J, with 14 bases between.

This clonotype was detected many times. This chain joins TRBV2 and TRBJ1-2; the D gene is possibly TRBD1 (6 bases). V shed 2 bases and J shed 8 bases, with 12 bases lying between them. The CDR3 has 13 residues. Looked up from germline, CDR1 is SNHLY and CDR2 is FYNNEI. DNA of the CDR3: TGTGCCAGCAGTGAAAGGGGGGGTATGGGCTACACCTTC. Amino acid sequence: CASSERGGMGYTF.

This clonotype showed up many times. The chain is built from TRBV3-1 and TRBJ2-3; D ambiguous. This CDR3 spans 12 amino acids. Germline V lookup: CDR1 LGHDT, CDR2 YNNKEL (reference sequence). The V end was cut by 3 bases, the J end by 3 bases, with 4 bases between. The CDR3 reads CASSHRTDTQYF. The CDR3 region has the DNA TGTGCCAGCAGCCACCGAACAGATACGCAGTATTTT.

This clonotype was counted at least ten times. This chain uses TRBV29-1 with TRBJ1-5; D perhaps matches TRBD1 (5 bases). The V gene lost 4 bases and the J gene lost 3 bases, with 10 bases spanning the gap. The CDR3 loop spans 13 amino acids. CDR1 is SQVTM, CDR2 ANQGSEA, per germline. The CDR3 region has the DNA TGCAGCGTTGGAAGGGGTGCCAATCAGCCCCAGCATTTT. Protein product: CSVGRGANQPQHF.

The chain has TRBV2 and TRBJ2-3; 11 nucleotides align to TRBD2. The J segment lost 3 bases and the V segment lost 6 bases, leaving 11 bases of the junction unmatched. The CDR3 runs to 17 residues. The V gene's germline CDR1 is SNHLY and CDR2 FYNNEI. The CDR3 protein is CASSINSGTSGTDTQYF. CDR3 sequence (DNA): TGTGCCAGCAGCATTAACTCAGGGACTAGCGGAACAGATACGCAGTATTTT.

This clonotype is termed medium-sized (0.01 to 0.1%). The chain couples TRBV10-3 to TRBJ2-1; 11 bases are a match to TRBD2. CDR1 is ENHRY and CDR2 is SYGVKD in the germline V gene. The V segment lost 6 bases and the J segment 4 bases; nucleotides outside the gene matches: 11. The length of the CDR3 is 17 residues. The CDR3 is CAISGGPSGGPYNEQFF. The CDR3 DNA sequence: TGTGCCATCAGCGGCGGCCCTAGCGGGGGGCCTTACAATGAGCAGTTCTTC.

This clonotype was detected many times. The chain carries TRBV24-1 and TRBJ2-3; D remains ambiguous. The V gene's germline CDR1 is KGHDR and CDR2 SFDVKD. The CDR3 has 15 residues. The V gene lost 5 bases and the J gene lost 4 bases, with 15 bases spanning the gap. The CDR3 region is CATSADSPGADTQYF. DNA for the CDR3: TGTGCCACCAGTGCCGACTCCCCTGGCGCAGATACGCAGTATTTT.

The rearrangement joins TRBV29-1 to TRBJ1-2; 9 bases agree with TRBD1. CDR3 length equals 12 residues. The trim removed 4 bases at V and 8 bases at J, leaving 5 bases unmatched. Germline CDR1 reads SQVTM; CDR2 reads ANQGSEA. The CDR3, as DNA: TGCAGCGTTGCTGGACAGGGGAGAGGCTACACCTTC. Its protein is CSVAGQGRGYTF.

In regard to this clonotype: This may be a read error: a much more frequent sequence differs by one nucleotide. The rearrangement links TRBV4-2 to TRBJ1-2; D ambiguous. This CDR3 has 16 residues. V lost 0 bases and J lost 0, with 11 bases in between. The germline gives CDR1 LGHNA, CDR2 YNFKEQ. CDR3 sequence: CASSQDLWTTNYGYTF. DNA for the CDR3: TGTGCCAGCAGCCAAGATCTCTGGACCACTAACTATGGCTACACCTTC.

This clonotype is medium-sized in the sample. The chain is built from TRBV4-2 and TRBJ2-3; D is possibly TRBD1 (5 bases). Deletions cut 0 bases from V and 1 base from J, with 5 bases between. The germline gives CDR1 LGHNA, CDR2 YNFKEQ. This CDR3 comprises 14 residues. The CDR3 is CASSQDRGTDTQYF. The CDR3 coding sequence is TGTGCCAGCAGCCAAGACAGGGGCACAGATACGCAGTATTTT.

Comment on this clonotype: A much larger clone is a single base away; this may be a read error. This chain uses TRBV6-5 with TRBJ2-6, with a tentative D call TRBD2 (5 bases). Trimming shortened V by 5 bases and J by 0 bases, and 20 bases separated the two germline ends. The CDR3 covers 19 residues. Germline lookup yields CDR1 MNHEY and CDR2 SVGAGI. CDR3 bases: TGTGCCAGCAGTACACGGGGTCTAGTAGCCAGCTCTGGGGCCAACGTCCTGACTTTC. This translates into CASSTRGLVASSGANVLTF.

Note on this clonotype: This may arise from a read error, as a much more abundant clone is one base away. The chain links TRBV9 to TRBJ1-2, with D perhaps TRBD1 (5 bases). The CDR3 length is 16 residues. Germline V gene lookup returns CDR1 SGDLS and CDR2 YYNGEE. The CDR3 DNA sequence: TGTACCAGCAGCGTATTTGACAGACCCTCAAGTTATGGCTACACCTTC. Its translation is CTSSVFDRPSSYGYTF.

This clonotype was observed many times. The rearrangement links TRBV20-1 to TRBJ2-1, with a possible D match to TRBD1 (6 bases). Trimming left V 3 bases short and J 6 bases short, with 15 bases between. This CDR3 spans 14 amino acids. Germline V CDR1 and CDR2: DFQATT, SNEGSKA (reference sequence). As DNA, the CDR3 is TGCAGTGCTAGCCCGGCGAGGGGGACCAATGAGCAGTTCTTC. Residues: CSASPARGTNEQFF.

V is TRBV3-1 and J is TRBJ2-1; D possibly corresponds to TRBD2 (5 bases). Trimming cost V 4 bases and J 8 bases, with 15 bases left between them. CDR3 length: 14 amino acids. Germline V gives CDR1 LGHDT, CDR2 YNNKEL (reference sequence). CDR3 in amino acids: CASSRGPSSDEQFF. In DNA, the CDR3 is TGTGCCAGCAGCCGCGGCCCTAGCTCCGATGAGCAGTTCTTC.

There are many counts of this clonotype. This sequence joins TRBV7-6 and TRBJ2-1, with 7 bases aligning to TRBD1. The germline V gene encodes CDR1 SGHVS and CDR2 FNYEAQ. V gave up 0 bases and J gave up 3 bases; unmatched junction bases: 5. The CDR3 has 16 residues. The CDR3 loop is CASSLATGVGYNEQFF. For the CDR3, the DNA is TGTGCCAGCAGCTTAGCTACAGGGGTCGGCTACAATGAGCAGTTCTTC.

This clonotype counts as medium-sized (0.01 to 0.1%). The chain employs TRBV6-5 and TRBJ1-1, with D unclear. This CDR3 is 14 amino acids long. In germline, CDR1 is MNHEY, CDR2 SVGAGI. The V end was cut by 4 bases, the J end by 0 bases, with 9 bases between. CDR3 loop: CASSLGNMNTEAFF. In nucleotides, the CDR3 is TGTGCCAGCAGTTTAGGGAATATGAACACTGAAGCTTTCTTT.

This clonotype was picked up many times. The chain has TRBV4-2 and TRBJ2-7; D remains unclear. The CDR3 is made up of 15 amino acids. V lost 1 base, J lost 1 base, and 11 bases lay in between. The germline V gene encodes CDR1 LGHNA and CDR2 YNFKEQ. The CDR3 sequence is CASSQGLTESYEQYF. DNA for the CDR3: TGTGCCAGCAGCCAAGGGCTAACAGAGTCCTACGAGCAGTACTTC.

This clonotype came up many times. CDR3 DNA: TGCGCCAGCAGCTTGAGTGGAGGTGCCAGTCAGCCCCAGCATTTT. It is translated as CASSLSGGASQPQHF. The chain recombines TRBV5-1 with TRBJ1-5; D gene ambiguous. Per germline, CDR1 SGHRS and CDR2 YFSETQ. V lost 1 base and J lost 6, with 14 bases in between. The CDR3 length is 15 residues.

By share of the sample, this clonotype is medium-sized. This chain joins TRBV4-1 and TRBJ1-3; D is uncertain. Trimming shortened V by 0 bases and J by 0 bases, and 15 bases separated the two germline ends. The CDR3 length is 18 residues. CDR1 and CDR2 (germline): MGHRA, YSYEKL. Here the CDR3 reads CASSQDPVQARSGNTIYF. The CDR3 DNA sequence: TGCGCCAGCAGCCAAGATCCCGTTCAGGCCCGCTCTGGAAACACCATATATTTT.